This is a list of T cell receptor beta chains from one sample in a study of blood T cell repertoires in COVID-19. Clones were read by immunoSEQ multiplex PCR, and TCRdb kept only the in-frame ones, dropping some. The sample holds hundreds of thousands of clones, about 90% seen once. The specimen sequenced was peripheral blood. These receptors came from a woman under 30 who had recovered from COVID-19. Each CDR3 is given without its conserved first and last residue.

TRBJ2-5 | TRBV7-8 | ASSLQRLAEGGETQY
TRBJ2-3 | TRBV5-1 | ASSRGSTDTQY
TRBJ1-2 | TRBV7-2 | ASSLKAAYWGYT
TRBJ1-4 | TRBV7-2 | ASSLFKGREEKLF
TRBJ1-2 | TRBV28 | ASSLEGGDYGYT
TRBJ1-1 | TRBV4-1 | ASSQDSGGGSVSF
TRBJ2-1 | TRBV21-1 | ASSDFKRDGLPEQF
TRBJ2-2 | TRBV18 | ASSPLSGLMDTGELF
TRBJ1-5 | TRBV24-1 | ATSDGDRGQPQH
TRBJ1-4 | TRBV4-3 | ASSQERTGGRTNEKLF
TRBJ2-1 | TRBV12-5 | ASGLGGTITYNEQF
TRBJ1-1 | TRBV7-9 | AISVGNTEAF
TRBJ1-2 | TRBV18 | ASSPRPTGEGYT
TRBJ2-1 | TRBV19 | ASSTTRLAGVDNEQF
TRBJ2-3 | TRBV3-1/TRBV3-2 | ASSQDRASGRFWDTQY
TRBJ2-1 | TRBV20-1 | SASGLAGVGEQF
TRBJ1-5 | TRBV10-2 | ASKENSNQPQH
TRBJ1-2 | TRBV5-6 | ASSLGDRNNYGYT
TRBJ2-2 | TRBV6-5 | ASSYSGPTGELF
TRBJ1-1 | TRBV18 | ASSSLQGNTEAF
TRBJ1-6 | TRBV11-2 | ASSRNRFMMMVRNSPLH
TRBJ1-2 | TRBV15 | ATSRAGLGYT
TRBJ2-3 | TRBV11-2 | ASSARLERGTDTQY
TRBJ2-5 | TRBV6-5 | ASSYSGREGETQY
TRBJ1-2 | TRBV6-2/TRBV6-3 | ASSYLGDAGSGYT
TRBJ1-2 | TRBV27 | ASSSEGRGYT
TRBJ2-3 | TRBV9 | ASSETSGSTDTQY
TRBJ2-3 | TRBV9 | ASSEGLGDTQY
TRBJ2-2 | TRBV5-1 | ASSLEHAGELF
TRBJ1-2 | TRBV7-2 | ASSLLPPGVNYGYT
TRBJ2-1 | TRBV27 | ASSAYRVSRSYNEQF
TRBJ1-2 | TRBV3-1/TRBV3-2 | ASSPTGTYGYT
TRBJ1-2 | TRBV11-3 | ASSFVQTDRGYGYT
TRBJ2-5 | TRBV9 | ASSGANEETQY
TRBJ2-2 | TRBV11-2 | ASSQDRGRRTGELF
TRBJ1-1 | TRBV29-1 | SVPGQMNTEAF
TRBJ1-1 | TRBV19 | ASTTGRLDTEAF
TRBJ2-5 | TRBV6-2/TRBV6-3 | ASSYYASGTKKETQY
TRBJ2-2 | TRBV7-2 | ASSSKAGGVGELF
TRBJ2-6 | TRBV6-5 | ATTMRGGANVLT
TRBJ1-2 | TRBV30 | AWRPTGNYGYT
TRBJ1-3 | TRBV30 | AGVRGSGNTIY
TRBJ2-3 | TRBV27 | ASSFGRWEGDTQY
TRBJ2-1 | TRBV30 | AWSVLGGLNEQF
TRBJ2-3 | TRBV15 | ATSRDQGIGTDTQY
TRBJ1-2 | TRBV29-1 | SVEVTESYGYT
TRBJ2-1 | TRBV6-2/TRBV6-3 | ASSYRKTNEQF
TRBJ1-5 | TRBV5-1 | ASSLEPAREPQH
TRBJ2-3 | TRBV27 | ASSPSGSRRDTQY
TRBJ2-1 | TRBV11-3 | ASSLAYSGYVYNEQF
TRBJ2-3 | TRBV11-2 | ASSRTSGMTDTQY
TRBJ2-1 | TRBV11-2 | ASSLEGQGADNEQF
TRBJ2-1 | TRBV5-1 | ASSLGLPELYNEQF
TRBJ1-4 | TRBV30 | AWDFGQGLNEKLF
TRBJ1-3 | TRBV7-2 | ASSPQIVSTIY